This TCR beta chain was found in a study of cytomegalovirus exposure and HLA in healthy donors. From germline, CDR1 is SGHRS and CDR2 YFSETQ. The V end lost 3 bases, the J end lost 2 bases, and 9 bases lay between the germline ends. This CDR3 spans 14 amino acids. Sequenced by immunoSEQ multiplex PCR; TCRdb stores in-frame clones only, minus some. The sample comprises 90,000 or so clones, approximately 96% of which are singletons, and around 0.78% rests with the top ten. The receptor's source is a young man in good health and CMV-seronegative. Sequenced sample: PBMCs. The chain couples TRBV5-1 to TRBJ2-1; a possible D gene is TRBD1 (5 bases). The CDR3 protein is CASSSDRTYNEQFF. The CDR3 DNA sequence: TGCGCCAGCAGCTCCGACAGAACCTACAATGAGCAGTTCTTC.